The rows below give T cell receptor beta chains drawn from one sample of a study of OX40 agonist ivuxolimab in advanced cancers. Method: immunoSEQ multiplex PCR; TCRdb's copy keeps in-frame clones and lacks some. The table lists roughly 55,000 clones, over 70% of them singletons. Here the sequenced sample was CD4+ or CD8+ T cells sorted from blood, taken in a trial of the OX40 agonist ivuxolimab. The receptors derive from an adult with an advanced solid tumor such as melanoma, head and neck, liver or kidney cancer. CDR3s include the opening cysteine and the closing phenylalanine or tryptophan. A D gene is named only where the DNA matches it firmly. Expanded clones are given a class, and other clones once, few, many or no size at all.

>-|TRBJ2-1|TRBV10-3|TRBD1
CAIKTGDHYNEQFF
TGTGCCATCAAGACAGGGGACCACTACAATGAGCAGTTCTTC
>-|TRBJ2-1|TRBV11-3|-
CASSPGLGGYNEQFF
TGTGCCAGCAGCCCAGGACTAGGGGGGTACAATGAGCAGTTCTTC
>-|TRBJ2-5|TRBV7-2|-
CASSFNQETQYF
TGTGCCAGCAGCTTCAACCAAGAGACCCAGTACTTC
>-|TRBJ2-3|TRBV15|-
CATSRDISGLTDTQYF
TGTGCCACCAGCAGAGATATCTCAGGGTTGACAGATACGCAGTATTTT
>-|TRBJ1-1|TRBV10-3|TRBD1
CAITRQGSTEAFF
TGTGCCATCACCCGACAGGGTTCCACTGAAGCTTTCTTT
>-|TRBJ2-1|TRBV5-1|-
CASSRSYNEQFF
TGCGCCAGCAGCCGATCCTACAATGAGCAGTTCTTC
>few|TRBJ1-2|TRBV5-6|-
CASSLGFGYTF
TGTGCCAGCAGCTTGGGGTTTGGCTACACCTTC
>-|TRBJ1-1|TRBV27|-
CASRGWGGIMNTEAFF
TGTGCCAGCAGGGGGTGGGGGGGGATCATGAACACTGAAGCTTTCTTT
>-|TRBJ2-2|TRBV11-3|-
CASSPFGTGELFF
TGTGCCAGCAGCCCCTTTGGGACCGGGGAGCTGTTTTTT
>-|TRBJ1-1|TRBV6-1|-
CASRSGPHTEAFF
TGTGCCAGCAGATCCGGGCCTCACACTGAAGCTTTCTTT
>few|TRBJ1-5|TRBV19|-
CASRIEGAGNQPQHF
TGTGCCAGTAGGATAGAAGGGGCTGGCAATCAGCCCCAGCATTTT
>few|TRBJ2-3|TRBV5-1|-
CASSPLRTQDTQYF
TGCGCCAGCAGCCCGCTGCGTACCCAAGATACGCAGTATTTT